These 28 T cell receptor beta chains came from one sample sequenced in a study of a mutant IDH1 vaccine in newly diagnosed glioma. For these receptors, no antigen is known. The sample's time point: week 23, last vaccination. The investigators gave 300 ug of mutant IDH1 20-mer peptide in each vaccine dose, together with topical imiquimod. Sequencing was performed with immunoSEQ multiplex PCR; in TCRdb, only in-frame clones are kept and a portion is missing. This table holds around 39,000 clones, 65% to 85% found once. The specimen was PBMCs, collected from a glioma patient whose treatment included an IDH1 peptide vaccine. The source is a woman under 30 with glioma. Some clones in this sample may be carry-over from other donors' samples.

The chain uses TRBV11-2 and TRBJ1-5, with no clear D. The CDR3 spans 15 residues. Germline values: CDR1 SGHAT, CDR2 FQNNGV. Trimming left V 3 bases short and J 2 bases short, with 11 bases between. CDR3 nucleotides: TGTGCCAGCAGCTTCGGCAGGCTAGGCAATCAGCCCCAGCATTTT. Encoded protein: CASSFGRLGNQPQHF.

The V and J genes are TRBV7-2 and TRBJ1-4, with D possibly TRBD1 on 5 matching bases. The germline CDR1 and CDR2 sequences are SGHTA and FQGNSA. The germline V and J ends were trimmed by 5 bases and 1 base, with 11 bases remaining between them. This CDR3 has 15 residues. The CDR3 DNA sequence: TGTGCCAGCAGCGCCGGGGGGGGAACTAATGAAAAACTGTTTTTT. Amino acids: CASSAGGGTNEKLFF.

J is TRBJ1-5 and V is TRBV6-1, with TRBD1 matching over 9 bases. V lost 6 bases and J lost 9; bases outside the gene matches: 9. CDR3 length equals 14 residues. Germline assignment: CDR1 MNHNS and CDR2 SASEGT. The CDR3 protein is CASSSGTGSLPQHF. The CDR3 DNA follows: TGTGCCAGCAGCTCCGGGACAGGGAGTCTGCCCCAGCATTTT.

The rearrangement links TRBV18 to TRBJ2-1; D gene uncertain. V lost 3 bases, J lost 1 base, and 10 bases lay in between. The CDR3 spans 15 residues. CDR1 KGHSH and CDR2 LQKENI come from the germline V gene. As DNA, the CDR3 is TGTGCCAGCTCACCTTTGGCTGATTCCTACAATGAGCAGTTCTTC. Its translation is CASSPLADSYNEQFF.

The V call is TRBV5-6, the J call TRBJ2-7; TRBD1 agrees at 9 bases. The CDR3 is made up of 15 amino acids. Germline V CDR1 and CDR2: SGHDT, YYEEEE. The ends lost 4 bases at V and 3 bases at J; junction bases unmatched: 8. The CDR3 DNA follows: TGTGCCAGCAGCGTCCCGGGACAGGGACTCTACGAGCAGTACTTC. It yields the protein CASSVPGQGLYEQYF.

The V and J genes are TRBV5-1 and TRBJ1-1, with D possibly matching TRBD1 (5 bases). In germline, CDR1 is SGHRS, CDR2 YFSETQ. V lost 2 bases to trimming and J lost 0 bases, with 11 bases between them. CDR3 size: 15 residues. CDR3 nucleotides: TGCGCCAGCAGCTTTACGGGGGTGATGAACACTGAAGCTTTCTTT. Protein: CASSFTGVMNTEAFF.

The chain is built from TRBV19 and TRBJ2-7, with D possibly matching TRBD2 (5 bases). Trimming took 10 bases from V and 3 from J, leaving 16 bases between them. CDR3 size: 13 residues. Germline loops: CDR1 LNHDA, CDR2 SQIVND (reference sequence). The CDR3 DNA reads as TGTGCCACCGCGCCCGGGGAAAACTACGAGCAGTACTTC. Translation: CATAPGENYEQYF.

The V call is TRBV6-5, the J call TRBJ2-7; 7 bases line up with TRBD1. The CDR3 spans 14 residues. With 2 bases clipped from V and 3 bases from J, the junction kept 4 bases outside the gene matches. CDR1 MNHEY and CDR2 SVGAGI come from the germline V gene. The CDR3 sequence is CASSYDRVGYEQYF. CDR3 in DNA: TGTGCCAGCAGTTACGACAGGGTGGGCTACGAGCAGTACTTC.

The chain combines TRBV27 with TRBJ1-5; D is possibly TRBD1 (5 bases). Trimming removed 3 bases at V and 9 bases at J, with 15 bases between. The CDR3 spans 14 residues. Per the germline V gene, CDR1 is MNHEY and CDR2 is SMNVEV (reference sequence). The CDR3 DNA sequence: TGTGCCAGCAGTTTGAGTGGGGGGGGAAGGCCCCAGCATTTT. Translation: CASSLSGGGRPQHF.

This clone was observed a handful of times. The chain combines TRBV19 with TRBJ2-1, with TRBD2 matching 9 bases. The CDR3 has 16 amino acids. V shed 3 bases, J shed 0 bases, and the junction held 3 bases outside the gene matches. Germline CDR1 is LNHDA and CDR2 is SQIVND (reference sequence). The CDR3 spells CASSMGSGGSYNEQFF. The CDR3 DNA reads as TGTGCCAGTAGTATGGGTAGCGGGGGCTCCTACAATGAGCAGTTCTTC.

The rearrangement joins TRBV15 to TRBJ1-2, with D possibly being TRBD1 (6 bases). The germline V and J ends were trimmed by 3 bases and 3 bases, with 23 bases remaining between them. The CDR3 has 18 residues. The germline CDR1 and CDR2 sequences are LNHNV and YYDKDF (reference sequence). CDR3 loop: CATSSLSKLGAEDYGYTF. In DNA, the CDR3 is TGTGCCACCAGCAGCTTGAGTAAGTTGGGGGCGGAGGACTATGGCTACACCTTC.

The rearrangement links TRBV6-5 to TRBJ2-3; D unresolved. Looked up from germline, CDR1 is MNHEY and CDR2 is SVGAGI. V shed 6 bases and J shed 0 bases, with 7 bases lying between them. The CDR3 covers 13 residues. CDR3 nucleotide sequence: TGTGCCAGCAGCCCGGGTAGCACAGATACGCAGTATTTT. Its protein is CASSPGSTDTQYF.

This sequence joins TRBV7-9 and TRBJ1-1, with TRBD1 identical over 10 bases. This CDR3 is built from 15 residues. Germline V gene data show CDR1 as SEHNR and CDR2 as FQNEAQ (reference sequence). With 4 bases clipped from V and 10 bases from J, the junction kept 12 bases outside the gene matches. Here the CDR3 DNA reads TGTGCCAGCAGCTCATATTGGGACAGGGGCCCTCTAGCTTTCTTT. Residues: CASSSYWDRGPLAFF. Combining the CDR3 with reference TRBV7-9 and TRBJ1-1 gives the whole variable domain DTGVSQNPRHKITKRGQNVTFRCDPISEHNRLYWYRQTLGQGPEFLTYFQNEAQLEKSRLLSDRFSAERPKGSFSTLEIQRTEQGDSAMYLCASSSYWDRGPLAFFGQGTRLTVV.

This chain connects TRBV25-1 to TRBJ2-2; 10 bases are a match to TRBD1. Germline-derived CDR1 and CDR2 are MGHDK and SYGVNS. The V gene end was trimmed by 6 bases and the J gene end by 6 bases; junction bases not matched to a gene: 1. CDR3 length: 13 amino acids. CDR3 region: CASRGQGSGELFF. The CDR3 bases are TGTGCCAGCAGGGGACAGGGGTCCGGGGAGCTGTTTTTT.

This chain joins TRBV10-3 and TRBJ1-2; no firm D call. Germline V gene data show CDR1 as ENHRY and CDR2 as SYGVKD. Trimming cost V 10 bases and J 3 bases, with 9 bases left between them. The CDR3 sequence is 11 residues long. The CDR3 is CANSNDYGYTF. The CDR3 nucleotides read TGTGCCAACTCGAATGACTATGGCTACACCTTC.

This rearrangement joins TRBV2 to TRBJ1-5; possible D gene TRBD1, 5 bases. This CDR3 contains 17 residues. Germline-derived CDR1 and CDR2 are SNHLY and FYNNEI. V lost 1 base, J lost 3 bases, and 16 bases lay in between. Here the CDR3 reads CASSEESGGVFNQPQHF. The CDR3 DNA is TGTGCCAGCAGTGAAGAGTCCGGAGGGGTCTTCAATCAGCCCCAGCATTTT.

The V call is TRBV19, the J call TRBJ1-1, with unresolved D. CDR1 and CDR2 from the germline V gene are LNHDA and SQIVND (reference sequence). V was cut by 3 bases and J by 1 base, with 9 bases left in between. This CDR3 has 14 amino acids. CDR3 in amino acids: CASSIGLENTEAFF. The CDR3 DNA reads TGTGCCAGTAGTATCGGGCTAGAGAACACTGAAGCTTTCTTT.

The rearrangement links TRBV19 to TRBJ1-2; 9 bases line up with TRBD1. Germline V gene sequence: CDR1 LNHDA, CDR2 SQIVND (reference sequence). The trim removed 8 bases at V and 4 bases at J, leaving 8 bases unmatched. The CDR3 extends over 14 amino acids. In DNA form, the CDR3 reads TGTGCCAGTCTCCGACAGGGGGTGCGCTATGGCTACACCTTC. Translated: CASLRQGVRYGYTF.

The chain uses TRBV9 and TRBJ2-2; the D is unclear. Trimming left V 6 bases short and J 1 base short, with 13 bases between. Looked up from germline, CDR1 is SGDLS and CDR2 is YYNGEE. The CDR3 has 15 residues. The CDR3 sequence is CASTLTPGNTGELFF. The CDR3 DNA reads as TGTGCCAGCACCCTAACACCAGGGAACACCGGGGAGCTGTTTTTT.

The V call is TRBV7-9, the J call TRBJ2-5; the D gene is possibly TRBD1 (6 bases). The CDR3 is made up of 14 amino acids. Per the germline V gene, CDR1 is SEHNR and CDR2 is FQNEAQ (reference sequence). V lost 2 bases and J lost 7, with 14 bases in between. The CDR3 nucleotides are TGTGCCAGCAGCTTACGGGGACAAGGGAGGACCCAGTACTTC. It codes for CASSLRGQGRTQYF. Filled out from reference TRBV7-9 and TRBJ2-5, the complete variable domain reads DTGVSQNPRHKITKRGQNVTFRCDPISEHNRLYWYRQTLGQGPEFLTYFQNEAQLEKSRLLSDRFSAERPKGSFSTLEIQRTEQGDSAMYLCASSLRGQGRTQYFGPGTRLLVL.

The V gene is TRBV30, the J gene TRBJ1-5; 7 bases line up with TRBD1. The V and J ends lost 1 base and 0 bases, in that order; junction bases with no gene match: 3. The CDR3 spans 15 residues. From germline, CDR1 is GTSNPN and CDR2 SVGIG (reference sequence). The CDR3 spells CAWSGGQHSNQPQHF. For the CDR3, the DNA is TGTGCCTGGAGTGGGGGACAGCATAGCAATCAGCCCCAGCATTTT.

This chain links TRBV27 with TRBJ2-7; D is unclear. Germline CDR1 MNHEY, CDR2 SMNVEV (reference sequence). CDR3 length: 16 residues. The V gene lost 2 bases and the J gene lost 2 bases, with 16 bases spanning the gap. The CDR3 region is CASSLTRGAGAYEQYF. The CDR3 region has the DNA TGTGCCAGCAGTTTAACGCGAGGCGCAGGAGCCTACGAGCAGTACTTC.

The chain has TRBV7-9 and TRBJ2-7, with a weak D call TRBD1 (6 bases). The CDR3 is made up of 12 amino acids. Germline loops: CDR1 SEHNR, CDR2 FQNEAQ (reference sequence). The ends were cut back, 6 bases at V and 3 bases at J, with 9 bases in the middle. The CDR3, as DNA: TGTGCCAGCAGATCGACAGGCTACGAGCAGTACTTC. Translated: CASRSTGYEQYF. The variable domain in full, with the rest retrieved from reference TRBV7-9 and TRBJ2-7, is DTGVSQNPRHKITKRGQNVTFRCDPISEHNRLYWYRQTLGQGPEFLTYFQNEAQLEKSRLLSDRFSAERPKGSFSTLEIQRTEQGDSAMYLCASRSTGYEQYFGPGTRLTVT.

The V gene is TRBV4-2, the J gene TRBJ2-3, with TRBD2 identical over 14 bases. The germline V gene encodes CDR1 LGHNA and CDR2 YNFKEQ. There are 19 residues in the CDR3. V lost 4 bases, J lost 2 bases, and 11 bases stayed unmatched. The chain's CDR3 is CASSPTSGGVSPSTDTQYF. The CDR3 nucleotides read TGTGCCAGCAGCCCGACTAGCGGGGGGGTTTCCCCGTCCACAGATACGCAGTATTTT.

The J gene is TRBJ2-1, the V gene TRBV9; 9 bases are shared with TRBD2. The trim removed 0 bases at V and 4 bases at J, leaving 2 bases unmatched. The CDR3 spans 15 residues. CDR1 is SGDLS, CDR2 YYNGEE, per germline. CDR3 DNA: TGTGCCAGCAGCGTAGGACTAGCGGCTTACAATGAGCAGTTCTTC. This codes for CASSVGLAAYNEQFF.

This chain connects TRBV5-1 to TRBJ2-1; 8 bases are shared with TRBD2. The ends lost 0 bases at V and 6 bases at J; junction bases unmatched: 8. The CDR3 runs 16 residues. The germline V gene encodes CDR1 SGHRS and CDR2 YFSETQ. CDR3 nucleotides: TGCGCCAGCAGCTTGGGATCGGGACTAGTTGGCAATGAGCAGTTCTTC. Protein: CASSLGSGLVGNEQFF.

The chain is built from TRBV7-9 and TRBJ1-4; tentatively, D is TRBD1 (6 bases). The V end was cut by 5 bases, the J end by 6 bases, with 13 bases between. There are 14 residues in the CDR3. Germline V lookup: CDR1 SEHNR, CDR2 FQNEAQ (reference sequence). CDR3 DNA sequence: TGTGCCAGCAGCCGCGGACAGCTGCATGAAAAACTGTTTTTT. Its protein product is CASSRGQLHEKLFF.

The chain uses TRBV19 and TRBJ2-7; 10 bases fit TRBD1. Looked up from germline, CDR1 is LNHDA and CDR2 is SQIVND (reference sequence). The CDR3 loop spans 15 amino acids. Losses at the gene ends were 1 base for V and 6 bases for J; bases not matched to a gene: 6. The DNA for the CDR3 is TGTGCCAGTAGTATAGGAGACAGGGGGCTAGTCGAGCAGTACTTC. Protein product: CASSIGDRGLVEQYF.